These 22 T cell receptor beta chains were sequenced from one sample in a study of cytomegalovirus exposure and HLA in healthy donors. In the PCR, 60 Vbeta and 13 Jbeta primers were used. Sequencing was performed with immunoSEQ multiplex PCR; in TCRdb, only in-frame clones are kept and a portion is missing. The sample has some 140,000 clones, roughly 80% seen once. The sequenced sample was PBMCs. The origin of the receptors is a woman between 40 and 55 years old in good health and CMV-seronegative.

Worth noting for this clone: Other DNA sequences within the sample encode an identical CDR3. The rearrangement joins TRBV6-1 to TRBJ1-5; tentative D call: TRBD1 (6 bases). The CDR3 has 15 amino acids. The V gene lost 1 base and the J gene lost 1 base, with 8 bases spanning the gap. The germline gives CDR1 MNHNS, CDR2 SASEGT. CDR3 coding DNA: TGTGCCAGCAGTGAAGGCCAGGGGAGCAATCAGCCCCAGCATTTT. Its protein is CASSEGQGSNQPQHF.

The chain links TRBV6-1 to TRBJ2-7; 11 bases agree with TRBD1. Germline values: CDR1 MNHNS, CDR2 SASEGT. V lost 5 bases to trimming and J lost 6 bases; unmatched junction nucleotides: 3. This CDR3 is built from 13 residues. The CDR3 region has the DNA TGTGCCAGCAGTTTAGGGACAGGGGGCGAGCAGTACTTC. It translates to CASSLGTGGEQYF.

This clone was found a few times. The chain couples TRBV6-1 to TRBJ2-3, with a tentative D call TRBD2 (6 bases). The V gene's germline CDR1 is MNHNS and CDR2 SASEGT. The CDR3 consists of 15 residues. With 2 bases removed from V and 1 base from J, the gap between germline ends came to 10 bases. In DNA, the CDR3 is TGTGCCAGCAGTGAACTCCCGGGGGGCACAGATACGCAGTATTTT. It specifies CASSELPGGTDTQYF.

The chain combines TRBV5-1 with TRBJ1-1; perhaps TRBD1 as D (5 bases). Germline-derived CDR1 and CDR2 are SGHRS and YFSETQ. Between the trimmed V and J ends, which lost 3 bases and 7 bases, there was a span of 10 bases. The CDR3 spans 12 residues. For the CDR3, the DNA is TGCGCCAGCAGCTCAGACAGCGTTGAAGCTTTCTTT. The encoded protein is CASSSDSVEAFF.

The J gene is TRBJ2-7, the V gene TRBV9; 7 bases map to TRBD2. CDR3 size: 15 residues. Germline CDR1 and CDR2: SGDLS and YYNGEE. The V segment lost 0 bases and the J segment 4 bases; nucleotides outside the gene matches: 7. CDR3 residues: CASSVESSGLYEQYF. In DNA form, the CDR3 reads TGTGCCAGCAGCGTAGAGTCTAGCGGACTTTACGAGCAGTACTTC.

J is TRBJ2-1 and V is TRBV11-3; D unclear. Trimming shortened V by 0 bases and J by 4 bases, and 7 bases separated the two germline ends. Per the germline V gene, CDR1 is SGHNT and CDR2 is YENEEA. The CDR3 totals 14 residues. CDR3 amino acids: CASSLDPTYNEQFF. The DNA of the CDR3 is TGTGCCAGCAGCTTAGATCCCACTTACAATGAGCAGTTCTTC.

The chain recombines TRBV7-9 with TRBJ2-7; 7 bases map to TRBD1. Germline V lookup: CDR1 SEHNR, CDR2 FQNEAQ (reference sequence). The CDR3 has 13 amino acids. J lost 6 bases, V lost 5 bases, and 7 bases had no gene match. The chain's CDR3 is CASSLVQGFEQYF. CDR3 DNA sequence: TGTGCCAGCAGCCTCGTACAGGGGTTCGAGCAGTACTTC.

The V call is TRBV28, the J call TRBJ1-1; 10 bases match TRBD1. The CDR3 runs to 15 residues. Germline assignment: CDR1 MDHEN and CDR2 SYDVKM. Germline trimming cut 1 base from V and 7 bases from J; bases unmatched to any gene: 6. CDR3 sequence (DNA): TGTGCCAGCAGTTTATCTGGGACAGGGGAGGATGAAGCTTTCTTT. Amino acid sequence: CASSLSGTGEDEAFF.

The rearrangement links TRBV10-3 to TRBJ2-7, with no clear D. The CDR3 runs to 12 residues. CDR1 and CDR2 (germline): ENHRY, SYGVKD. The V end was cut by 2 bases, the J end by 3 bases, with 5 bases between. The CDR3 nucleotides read TGTGCCATCAGTGAGGACAACTACGAGCAGTACTTC. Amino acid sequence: CAISEDNYEQYF.

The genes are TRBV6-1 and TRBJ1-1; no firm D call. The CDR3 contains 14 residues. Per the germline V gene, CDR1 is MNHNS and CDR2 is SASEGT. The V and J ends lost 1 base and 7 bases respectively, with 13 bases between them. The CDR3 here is CASSEEAGPYEAFF. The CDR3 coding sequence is TGTGCCAGCAGTGAAGAGGCAGGCCCTTATGAAGCTTTCTTT.

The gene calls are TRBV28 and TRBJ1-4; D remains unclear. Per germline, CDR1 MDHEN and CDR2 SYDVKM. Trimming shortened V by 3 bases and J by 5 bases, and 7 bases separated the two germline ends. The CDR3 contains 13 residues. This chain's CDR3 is CASSFPGNEKLFF. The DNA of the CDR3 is TGTGCCAGCAGTTTCCCGGGAAATGAAAAACTGTTTTTT.

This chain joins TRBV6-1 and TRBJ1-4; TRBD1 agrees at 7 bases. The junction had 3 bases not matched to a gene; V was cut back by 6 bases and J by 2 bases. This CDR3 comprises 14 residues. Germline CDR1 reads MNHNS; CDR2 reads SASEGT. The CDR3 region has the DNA TGTGCCAGCAGCCCCAGGGGGACTAATGAAAAACTGTTTTTT. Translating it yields CASSPRGTNEKLFF.

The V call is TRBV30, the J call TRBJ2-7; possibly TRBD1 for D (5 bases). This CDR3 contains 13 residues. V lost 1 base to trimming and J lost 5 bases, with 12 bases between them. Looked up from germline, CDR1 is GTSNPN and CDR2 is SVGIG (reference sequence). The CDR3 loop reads CAWSGKGVHEQYF. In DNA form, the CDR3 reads TGTGCCTGGAGTGGTAAAGGGGTCCACGAGCAGTACTTC.

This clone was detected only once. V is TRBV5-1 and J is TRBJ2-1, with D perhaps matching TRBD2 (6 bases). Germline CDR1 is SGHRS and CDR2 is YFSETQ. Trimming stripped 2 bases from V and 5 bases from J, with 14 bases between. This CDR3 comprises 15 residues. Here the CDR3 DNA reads TGCGCCAGCAGCTTCTCGGGGGTTAAAGACAATGAGCAGTTCTTC. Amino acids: CASSFSGVKDNEQFF. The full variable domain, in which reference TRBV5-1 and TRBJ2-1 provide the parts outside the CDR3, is KAGVTQTPRYLIKTRGQQVTLSCSPISGHRSVSWYQQTPGQGLQFLFEYFSETQRNKGNFPGRFSGRQFSNSRSEMNVSTLELGDSALYLCASSFSGVKDNEQFFGPGTRLTVL.

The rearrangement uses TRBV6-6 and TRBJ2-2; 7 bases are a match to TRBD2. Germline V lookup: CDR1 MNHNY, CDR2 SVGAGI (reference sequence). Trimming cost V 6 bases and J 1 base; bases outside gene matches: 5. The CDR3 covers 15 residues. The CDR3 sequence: CASRPERENTGELFF. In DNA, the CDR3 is TGTGCCAGCAGACCCGAGCGGGAGAACACCGGGGAGCTGTTTTTT.

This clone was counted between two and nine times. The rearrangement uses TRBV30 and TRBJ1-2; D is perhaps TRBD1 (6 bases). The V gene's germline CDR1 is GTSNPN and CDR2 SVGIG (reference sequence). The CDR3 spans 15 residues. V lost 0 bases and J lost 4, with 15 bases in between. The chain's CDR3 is CAWSVSGVRSYGYTF. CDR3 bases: TGTGCCTGGAGTGTATCAGGGGTCCGTTCCTATGGCTACACCTTC.

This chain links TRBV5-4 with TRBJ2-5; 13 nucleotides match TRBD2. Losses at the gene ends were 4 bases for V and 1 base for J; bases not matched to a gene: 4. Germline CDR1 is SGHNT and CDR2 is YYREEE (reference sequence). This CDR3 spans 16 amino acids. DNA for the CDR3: TGTGCCAGCAGCCCAGGGACTAGCGGGATCCAAGAGACCCAGTACTTC. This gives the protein CASSPGTSGIQETQYF.

CDR3 loop: CASSYSGQGRDEQFF. The CDR3 DNA sequence: TGTGCCAGCAGTTACTCGGGGCAGGGTAGGGATGAGCAGTTCTTC. J is TRBJ2-1 and V is TRBV6-5, with a tentative D call TRBD1 (5 bases). This CDR3 has 15 amino acids. Trimming took off 0 bases at V and 8 bases at J, with 14 bases between the two ends. The germline V gene has CDR1 MNHEY and CDR2 SVGAGI.

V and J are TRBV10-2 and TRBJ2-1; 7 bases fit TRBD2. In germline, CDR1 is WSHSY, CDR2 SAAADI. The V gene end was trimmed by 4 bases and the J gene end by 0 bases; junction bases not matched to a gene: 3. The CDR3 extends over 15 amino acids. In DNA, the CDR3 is TGCGCCAGCAGTGTAGCGGGTCTCTCCTACAATGAGCAGTTCTTC. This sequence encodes CASSVAGLSYNEQFF.

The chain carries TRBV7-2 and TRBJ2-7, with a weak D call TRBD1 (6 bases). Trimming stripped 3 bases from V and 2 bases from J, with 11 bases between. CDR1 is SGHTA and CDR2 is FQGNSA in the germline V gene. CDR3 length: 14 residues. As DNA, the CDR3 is TGTGCCAGCAGCTTCAAACGGACAGCCTACGAGCAGTACTTC. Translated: CASSFKRTAYEQYF.

The CDR3 is CATQARQGGNTEAFF. The DNA of the CDR3 is TGTGCCACCCAAGCTCGACAGGGGGGGAACACTGAAGCTTTCTTT. V usage is TRBV6-1 and J usage is TRBJ1-1, with 9 bases lining up with TRBD1. This CDR3 spans 15 amino acids. Trimming at V came to 10 bases and at J to 1 base, leaving 10 bases not matched to a gene. CDR1 is MNHNS and CDR2 is SASEGT in the germline V gene.

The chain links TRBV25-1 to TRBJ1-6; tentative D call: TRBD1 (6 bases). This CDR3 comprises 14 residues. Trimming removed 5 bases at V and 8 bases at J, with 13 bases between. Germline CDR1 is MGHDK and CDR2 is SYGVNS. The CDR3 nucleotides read TGTGCCAGCAGTCTACAGGGATTTTATTCACCCCTCCACTTT. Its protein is CASSLQGFYSPLHF.